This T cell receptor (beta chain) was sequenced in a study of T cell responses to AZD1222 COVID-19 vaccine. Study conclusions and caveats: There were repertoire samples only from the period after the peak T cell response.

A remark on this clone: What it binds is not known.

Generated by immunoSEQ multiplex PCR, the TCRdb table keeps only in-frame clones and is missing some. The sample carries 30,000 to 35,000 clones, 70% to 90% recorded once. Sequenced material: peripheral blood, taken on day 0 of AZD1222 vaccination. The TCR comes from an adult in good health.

CDR3 sequence (DNA): TGTGCCAGCAGCGAAGGGGGGACAGGGAGGGAAAAACTGTTTTTT. Amino acid sequence: CASSEGGTGREKLFF. This rearrangement joins TRBV7-2 to TRBJ1-4, with 9 positions matching TRBD1. With 5 bases clipped from V and 8 bases from J, the junction kept 9 bases outside the gene matches. This CDR3 contains 15 residues. Germline V lookup: CDR1 SGHTA, CDR2 FQGNSA. Full variable domain (remainder filled in from reference TRBV7-2 and TRBJ1-4): GAGVSQSPSNKVTEKGKDVELRCDPISGHTALYWYRQSLGQGLEFLIYFQGNSAPDKSGLPSDRFSAERTGGSVSTLTIQRTQQEDSAVYLCASSEGGTGREKLFFGSGTQLSVL.